Listed here is a single T cell receptor (beta chain). Its target is unknown. CDR3 size: 14 residues. Germline CDR1 reads MNHEY; CDR2 reads SMNVEV (reference sequence). V lost 4 bases and J lost 2, with 12 bases in between. Assays were performed on roughly 96,000 TCR templates per sample. Using immunoSEQ multiplex PCR, the repertoire was profiled, and TCRdb retains in-frame clones only, with some absent. The sample gives roughly 92,000 clones, nearly 95% of which show up once; over 0.25% is in the top ten. This record belongs to a study of siplizumab effects on memory and regulatory T cells. Overall study findings and caveats: Roughly 75-97% of proliferating clones (CD4+ or CD8+) could not be assigned a naive or memory phenotype.

The sequenced material came from non-Treg CD4+ T cells sorted from blood. This chain links TRBV27 with TRBJ2-7; D might be TRBD1 (6 bases). The source is a human donor in good health. CDR3 sequence: CASSSTGLAYEQYF. DNA for the CDR3: TGTGCCAGCAGTTCGACAGGTCTTGCCTACGAGCAGTACTTC.